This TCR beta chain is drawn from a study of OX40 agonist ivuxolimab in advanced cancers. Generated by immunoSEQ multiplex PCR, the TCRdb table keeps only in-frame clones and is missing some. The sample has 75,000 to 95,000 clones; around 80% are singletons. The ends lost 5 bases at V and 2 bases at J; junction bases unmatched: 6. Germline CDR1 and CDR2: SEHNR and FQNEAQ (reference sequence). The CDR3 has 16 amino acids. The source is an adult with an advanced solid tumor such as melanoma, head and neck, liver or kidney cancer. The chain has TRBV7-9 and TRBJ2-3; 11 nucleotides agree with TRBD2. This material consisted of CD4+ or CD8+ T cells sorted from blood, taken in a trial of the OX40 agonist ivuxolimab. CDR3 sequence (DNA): TGTGCCAGCAGCCAATTAGCGGGGGGGAACACAGATACGCAGTATTTT. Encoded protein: CASSQLAGGNTDTQYF.